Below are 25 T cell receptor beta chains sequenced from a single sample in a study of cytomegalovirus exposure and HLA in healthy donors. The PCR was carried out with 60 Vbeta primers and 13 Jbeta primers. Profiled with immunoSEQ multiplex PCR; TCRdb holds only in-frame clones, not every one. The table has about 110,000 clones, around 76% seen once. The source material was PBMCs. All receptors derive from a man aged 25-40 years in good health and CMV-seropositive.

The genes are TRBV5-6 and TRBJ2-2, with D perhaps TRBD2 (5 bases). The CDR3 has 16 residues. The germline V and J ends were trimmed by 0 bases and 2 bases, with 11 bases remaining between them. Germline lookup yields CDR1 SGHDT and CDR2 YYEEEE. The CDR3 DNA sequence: TGTGCCAGCAGCTTGGTTGGGGAGCACAACACCGGGGAGCTGTTTTTT. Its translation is CASSLVGEHNTGELFF.

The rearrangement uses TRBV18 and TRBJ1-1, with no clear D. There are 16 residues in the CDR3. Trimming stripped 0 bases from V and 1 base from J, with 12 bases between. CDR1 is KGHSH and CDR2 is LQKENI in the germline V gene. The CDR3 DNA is TGTGCCAGCTCACCACCCCGAGTGCCATCGAACACTGAAGCTTTCTTT. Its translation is CASSPPRVPSNTEAFF.

Written as DNA, the CDR3 is TGTGCCACCCATGAAATGGGGGGGGGTGCTTTCTTT. Protein product: CATHEMGGGAFF. The chain couples TRBV7-9 to TRBJ1-1; maybe TRBD1 (5 bases). The CDR3 is made up of 12 amino acids. The germline CDR1 and CDR2 sequences are SEHNR and FQNEAQ (reference sequence). Trimming pared 10 bases from V and 11 bases from J, leaving 20 bases between.

The CDR3 is CASSLATTGTQETQYF. CDR3 DNA sequence: TGTGCCAGCAGCTTAGCAACGACAGGCACCCAAGAGACCCAGTACTTC. The chain links TRBV7-2 to TRBJ2-5; tentative D call: TRBD1 (6 bases). Germline V CDR1 and CDR2: SGHTA, FQGNSA. The V and J ends lost 0 bases and 1 base respectively, with 12 bases between them. CDR3 length equals 16 residues.

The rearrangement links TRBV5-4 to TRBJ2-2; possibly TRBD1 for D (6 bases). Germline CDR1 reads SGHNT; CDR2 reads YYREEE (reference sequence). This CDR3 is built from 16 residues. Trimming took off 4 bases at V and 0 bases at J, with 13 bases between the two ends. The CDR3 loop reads CASSLDRPTNTGELFF. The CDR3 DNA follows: TGTGCCAGCAGCCTTGACAGGCCGACGAACACCGGGGAGCTGTTTTTT.

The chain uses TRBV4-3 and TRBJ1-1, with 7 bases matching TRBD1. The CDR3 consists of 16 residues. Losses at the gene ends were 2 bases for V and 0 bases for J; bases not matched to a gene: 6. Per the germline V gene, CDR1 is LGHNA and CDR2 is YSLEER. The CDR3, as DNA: TGCGCCAGCAGCCAAATGACAGGGAGCATGAACACTGAAGCTTTCTTT. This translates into CASSQMTGSMNTEAFF.

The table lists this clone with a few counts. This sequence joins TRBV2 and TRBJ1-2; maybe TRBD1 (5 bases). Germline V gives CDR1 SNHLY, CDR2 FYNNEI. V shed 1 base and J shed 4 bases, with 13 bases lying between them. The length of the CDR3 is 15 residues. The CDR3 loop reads CASSEGAGHGYGYTF. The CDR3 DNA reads TGTGCCAGCAGTGAAGGGGCAGGGCACGGCTATGGCTACACCTTC.

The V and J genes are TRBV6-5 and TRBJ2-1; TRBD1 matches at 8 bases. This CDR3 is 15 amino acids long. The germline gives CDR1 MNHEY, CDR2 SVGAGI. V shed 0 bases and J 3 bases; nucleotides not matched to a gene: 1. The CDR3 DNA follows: TGTGCCAGCAGTTACTCTACAGGGGGCTACAATGAGCAGTTCTTC. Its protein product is CASSYSTGGYNEQFF.

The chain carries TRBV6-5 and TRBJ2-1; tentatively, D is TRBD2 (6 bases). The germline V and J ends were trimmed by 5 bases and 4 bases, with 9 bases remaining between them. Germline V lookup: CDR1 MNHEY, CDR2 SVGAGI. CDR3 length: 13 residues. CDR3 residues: CASSLGLYNEQFF. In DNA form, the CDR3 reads TGTGCCAGCAGTCTCGGACTATACAATGAGCAGTTCTTC.

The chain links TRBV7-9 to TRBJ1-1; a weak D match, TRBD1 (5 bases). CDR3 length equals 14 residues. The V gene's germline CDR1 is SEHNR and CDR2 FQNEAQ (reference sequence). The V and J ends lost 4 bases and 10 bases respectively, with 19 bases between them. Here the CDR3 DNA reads TGTGCCAGCAGCTCCCCAATAGGGCAGGGAGGAGCTTTCTTT. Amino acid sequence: CASSSPIGQGGAFF.

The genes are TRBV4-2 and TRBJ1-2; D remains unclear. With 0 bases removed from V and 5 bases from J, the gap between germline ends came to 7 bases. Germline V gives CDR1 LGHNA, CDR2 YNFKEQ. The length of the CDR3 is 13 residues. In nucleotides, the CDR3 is TGTGCCAGCAGCCAAGATGGAGGGTATGGCTACACCTTC. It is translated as CASSQDGGYGYTF.

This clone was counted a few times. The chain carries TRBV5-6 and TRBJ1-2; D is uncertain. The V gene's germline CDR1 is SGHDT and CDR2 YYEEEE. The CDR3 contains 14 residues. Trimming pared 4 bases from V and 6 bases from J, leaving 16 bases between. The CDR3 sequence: CASSPKEVPNGYTF. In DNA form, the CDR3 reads TGTGCCAGCAGCCCTAAGGAGGTTCCCAATGGCTACACCTTC. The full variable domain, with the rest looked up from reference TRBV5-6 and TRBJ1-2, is DAGVTQSPTHLIKTRGQQVTLRCSPKSGHDTVSWYQQALGQGPQFIFQYYEEEERQRGNFPDRFSGHQFPNYSSELNVNALLLGDSALYLCASSPKEVPNGYTFGSGTRLTVV.

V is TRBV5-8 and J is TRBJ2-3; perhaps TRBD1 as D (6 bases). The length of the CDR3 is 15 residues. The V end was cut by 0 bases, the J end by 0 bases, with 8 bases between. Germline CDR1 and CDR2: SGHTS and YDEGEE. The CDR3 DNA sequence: TGTGCCAGCAGCTTGGAGCAGGGGAGCACAGATACGCAGTATTTT. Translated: CASSLEQGSTDTQYF.

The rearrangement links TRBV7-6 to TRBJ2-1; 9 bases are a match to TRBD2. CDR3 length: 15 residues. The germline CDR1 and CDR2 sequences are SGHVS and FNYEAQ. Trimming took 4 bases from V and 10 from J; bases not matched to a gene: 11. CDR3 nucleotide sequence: TGTGCCAGCAGCTACAGCGGGGGGATCCTACAAGAGCAGTTCTTC. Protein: CASSYSGGILQEQFF.

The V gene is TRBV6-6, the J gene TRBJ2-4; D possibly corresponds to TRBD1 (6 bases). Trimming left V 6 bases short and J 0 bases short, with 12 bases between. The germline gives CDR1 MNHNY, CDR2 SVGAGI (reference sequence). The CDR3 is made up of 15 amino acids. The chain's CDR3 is CASSTPGEAKNIQYF. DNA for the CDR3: TGTGCCAGCAGCACACCAGGGGAAGCCAAAAACATTCAGTACTTC.

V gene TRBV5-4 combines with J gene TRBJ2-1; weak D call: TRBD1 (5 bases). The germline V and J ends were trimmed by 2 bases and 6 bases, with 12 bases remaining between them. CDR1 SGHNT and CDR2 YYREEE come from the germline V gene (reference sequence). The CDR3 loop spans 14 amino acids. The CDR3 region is CASSLTGRVNEQFF. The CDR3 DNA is TGTGCCAGCAGCTTAACCGGCAGGGTCAATGAGCAGTTCTTC.

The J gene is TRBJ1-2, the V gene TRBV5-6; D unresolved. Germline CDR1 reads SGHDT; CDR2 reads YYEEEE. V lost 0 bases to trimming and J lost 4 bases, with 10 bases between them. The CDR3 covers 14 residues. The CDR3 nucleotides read TGTGCCAGCAGCTTGGAACAGAGATTCTATGGCTACACCTTC. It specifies CASSLEQRFYGYTF.

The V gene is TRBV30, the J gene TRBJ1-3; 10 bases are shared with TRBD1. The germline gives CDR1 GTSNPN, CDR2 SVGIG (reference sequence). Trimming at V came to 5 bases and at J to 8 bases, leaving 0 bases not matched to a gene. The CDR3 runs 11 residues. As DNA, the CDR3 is TGTGCCTGGGGACAGGGGGACACCATATATTTT. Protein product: CAWGQGDTIYF. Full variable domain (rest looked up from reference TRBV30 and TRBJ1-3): SQTIHQWPATLVQPVGSPLSLECTVEGTSNPNLYWYRQAAGRGLQLLFYSVGIGQISSEVPQNLSASRPQDRQFILSSKKLLLSDSGFYLCAWGQGDTIYFGEGSWLTVV.

CDR3 residues: CASRGGRTGELFF. The CDR3 DNA reads TGTGCCAGCCGGGGGGGGCGGACCGGGGAGCTGTTTTTT. The chain joins TRBV6-1 to TRBJ2-2; the match to TRBD2 covers 8 bases. This CDR3 contains 13 residues. Per germline, CDR1 MNHNS and CDR2 SASEGT. With V trimmed by 8 bases and J by 5 bases, 4 bases remained unmatched.

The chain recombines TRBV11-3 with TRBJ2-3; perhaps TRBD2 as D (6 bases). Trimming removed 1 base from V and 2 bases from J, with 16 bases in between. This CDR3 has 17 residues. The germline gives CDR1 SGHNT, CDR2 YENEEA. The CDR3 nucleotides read TGTGCCAGCAGCTTAGGTGACAGCGGGTATCTCACAGATACGCAGTATTTT. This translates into CASSLGDSGYLTDTQYF.

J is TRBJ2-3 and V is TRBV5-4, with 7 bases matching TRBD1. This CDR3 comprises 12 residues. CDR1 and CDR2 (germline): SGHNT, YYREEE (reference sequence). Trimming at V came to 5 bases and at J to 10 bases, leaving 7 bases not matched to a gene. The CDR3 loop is CASSWDSEAQYF. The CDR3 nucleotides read TGTGCCAGCAGTTGGGACAGCGAGGCGCAGTATTTT.

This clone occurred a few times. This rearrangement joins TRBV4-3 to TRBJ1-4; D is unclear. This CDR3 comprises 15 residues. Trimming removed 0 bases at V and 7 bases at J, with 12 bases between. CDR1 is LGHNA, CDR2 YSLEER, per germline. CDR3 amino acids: CASSQEPAGFEKLFF. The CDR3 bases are TGCGCCAGCAGCCAAGAACCGGCGGGGTTTGAAAAACTGTTTTTT.

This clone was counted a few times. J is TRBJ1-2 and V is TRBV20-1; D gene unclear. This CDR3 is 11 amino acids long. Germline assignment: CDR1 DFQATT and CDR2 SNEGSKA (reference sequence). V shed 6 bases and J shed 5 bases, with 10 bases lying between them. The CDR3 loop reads CSARGIYGYTF. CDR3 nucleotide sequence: TGCAGTGCCCGAGGGATTTATGGCTACACCTTC.

The CDR3 sequence: CASSVAASGGSLNEQFF. The CDR3 DNA reads TGTGCCAGCAGCGTAGCGGCTAGCGGGGGGTCGTTGAATGAGCAGTTCTTC. The J gene is TRBJ2-1, the V gene TRBV9, with 11 bases aligning to TRBD2. The CDR3 totals 17 residues. The germline CDR1 and CDR2 sequences are SGDLS and YYNGEE. The ends lost 0 bases at V and 7 bases at J; junction bases unmatched: 9.

The CDR3 reads CASSRTGGFTDTQYF. CDR3 DNA sequence: TGTGCCAGCAGTCGGACAGGGGGCTTTACAGATACGCAGTATTTT. This rearrangement joins TRBV25-1 to TRBJ2-3, with TRBD1 identical over 11 bases. The CDR3 spans 15 residues. CDR1 is MGHDK and CDR2 is SYGVNS in the germline V gene. With 5 bases clipped from V and 3 bases from J, the junction kept 4 bases outside the gene matches.